Listed below are T cell receptor beta chains from one sample, sequenced in a study of technical replicates of blood from a handful of donors. Clones were read by immunoSEQ multiplex PCR, and TCRdb kept only the in-frame ones, dropping some. In the table there are around 53,000 clones, about 90% of which are singletons. The sequenced sample was PBMCs. The receptors were sampled from a human donor in good health. Some clones in this sample may be carry-over from other donors' samples. CDR3s include the opening cysteine and the closing phenylalanine or tryptophan. The D gene is left open where the match is weak. Clone size is stated in some rows and not others, as once, few, many or a class when expanded.

j_gene	v_gene	abundance	d_gene	CDR3aa	CDR3nt
TRBJ1-2	TRBV19	NA	NA	CASSRSPGLGGYTF	TGTGCCAGTAGTCGCTCCCCGGGTTTGGGTGGCTACACCTTC
TRBJ2-7	TRBV9	NA	TRBD1	CASSRDSYEQYF	TGTGCCAGTTCCCGGGACAGCTACGAGCAGTACTTC
TRBJ2-5	TRBV5-6	once	NA	CASSWTGTPRETQYF	TGTGCCAGCAGCTGGACCGGGACTCCCCGAGAGACCCAGTACTTC
TRBJ1-4	TRBV2	NA	TRBD1	CASSERGQGATNEKLFF	TGTGCCAGCAGTGAAAGGGGACAGGGCGCAACTAATGAAAAACTGTTTTTT
TRBJ2-3	TRBV7-9	NA	TRBD2	CASSLDRLARADTQYF	TGTGCCAGCAGCTTAGACAGACTAGCGCGGGCAGATACGCAGTATTTT
TRBJ2-5	TRBV5-6	NA	NA	CASSLLAGTEETQYF	TGTGCCAGCAGCTTACTTGCGGGGACCGAAGAGACCCAGTACTTC
TRBJ2-1	TRBV14	NA	TRBD2	CAVREAGGNEQFF	TGTGCCGTCCGGGAGGCCGGGGGCAATGAGCAGTTCTTC
TRBJ2-6	TRBV15	NA	TRBD1	CATSRDPGQGALGANVLTF	TGTGCCACCAGCAGAGACCCGGGACAGGGGGCGTTAGGGGCCAACGTCCTGACTTTC
TRBJ1-4	TRBV5-1	NA	NA	CASSLGTVNEKLFF	TGCGCCAGCAGCTTGGGGACAGTTAATGAAAAACTGTTTTTT
TRBJ1-3	TRBV6-5	NA	NA	CASMKSSGNTIYF	TGTGCCAGCATGAAGAGCTCTGGAAACACCATATATTTT
TRBJ1-1	TRBV5-1	NA	TRBD1	CASSLAGGYTEAFF	TGCGCCAGCAGCTTAGCAGGGGGATACACTGAAGCTTTCTTT
TRBJ1-1	TRBV7-9	NA	NA	CASSPRVLGVTEAFF	TGTGCCAGCAGCCCCCGGGTTTTGGGAGTTACTGAAGCTTTCTTT
TRBJ2-7	TRBV29-1	NA	NA	CSVVQENYEQYF	TGCAGCGTTGTACAGGAAAACTACGAGCAGTACTTC
TRBJ2-4	TRBV18	NA	TRBD2	CASSPPLRGKNIQYF	TGTGCCAGCTCACCACCCTTGCGGGGGAAAAACATTCAGTACTTC
TRBJ2-3	TRBV15	NA	NA	CATRPRSGDTQYF	TGTGCCACCAGACCCCGTTCCGGAGATACGCAGTATTTT
TRBJ2-3	TRBV6-1	NA	TRBD2	CASSERTGGTDTQYF	TGTGCCAGCAGTGAACGAACGGGGGGGACAGATACGCAGTATTTT
TRBJ2-7	TRBV4-3	NA	TRBD1	CASSQEGQGAHEQYF	TGCGCCAGCAGCCAAGAGGGACAGGGGGCTCACGAGCAGTACTTC
TRBJ2-1	TRBV25-1	NA	NA	CASSDYYNEQFF	TGTGCCAGCAGTGACTATTACAATGAGCAGTTCTTC
TRBJ1-5	TRBV5-4	medium-sized	NA	CASSLGGGGSNQPQHF	TGTGCCAGCAGCTTGGGGGGAGGTGGTAGCAATCAGCCCCAGCATTTT
TRBJ1-5	TRBV19	NA	NA	CASSIGFSERRGQPQHF	TGTGCCAGTAGTATTGGATTTAGCGAGCGGAGGGGTCAGCCCCAGCATTTT
TRBJ1-2	TRBV6-1	NA	NA	CASILGPAGVYGYTF	TGTGCCAGCATCTTGGGACCGGCGGGGGTGTATGGCTACACCTTC
TRBJ2-2	TRBV18	NA	NA	CASSPYELQNTGELFF	TGTGCCAGCTCACCATATGAACTTCAGAACACCGGGGAGCTGTTTTTT
TRBJ1-5	TRBV18	NA	TRBD1	CASSPTGADNQPQHF	TGTGCCAGCTCACCAACAGGGGCGGACAATCAGCCCCAGCATTTT
TRBJ1-1	TRBV4-2	NA	TRBD1	CASSPPSGGPEAFF	TGTGCCAGCAGCCCGCCGTCAGGGGGGCCTGAAGCTTTCTTT
TRBJ1-5	TRBV30	few	NA	CAWSRDSNQPQHF	TGTGCCTGGAGTAGAGATAGCAATCAGCCCCAGCATTTT
TRBJ2-7	TRBV9	NA	TRBD1	CASSVRQGPYEQYF	TGTGCCAGCAGCGTCCGACAGGGTCCCTACGAGCAGTACTTC
TRBJ1-2	TRBV11-2	NA	NA	CASSSSRVYGYTF	TGTGCCAGCAGCTCAAGTCGGGTATATGGCTACACCTTC
TRBJ2-7	TRBV2	NA	TRBD1	CASRKEGTGPTYEQYF	TGTGCCAGCAGGAAAGAGGGGACAGGGCCCACCTACGAGCAGTACTTC
TRBJ2-6	TRBV27	NA	TRBD2	CASSSAGGTGANVLTF	TGTGCCAGCAGTTCAGCGGGAGGTACTGGGGCCAACGTCCTGACTTTC
TRBJ2-7	TRBV29-1	NA	TRBD1	CSVPAPGTGNYEQYF	TGCAGCGTCCCAGCCCCCGGGACAGGGAACTACGAGCAGTACTTC
TRBJ1-2	TRBV5-3	few	NA	CARSLAAGSRIYGYTF	TGTGCCAGAAGCTTGGCGGCAGGCAGTAGAATCTATGGCTACACCTTC
TRBJ1-5	TRBV2	NA	NA	CASSGQSNQPQHF	TGTGCCAGCAGCGGACAAAGCAATCAGCCCCAGCATTTT
TRBJ2-4	TRBV18	NA	NA	CASSPEGEEGEKNIQYF	TGTGCCAGCTCACCAGAGGGGGAAGAAGGGGAGAAAAACATTCAGTACTTC
TRBJ2-7	TRBV11-3	NA	NA	CASSLTRAGEQYF	TGTGCCAGCAGCCTCACCCGGGCGGGCGAGCAGTACTTC
TRBJ1-3	TRBV2	NA	TRBD1	CASQLQGDGNTIYF	TGTGCCAGCCAACTCCAGGGGGATGGAAACACCATATATTTT